The T cell receptor (beta chain) under discussion was sequenced for a study of cytomegalovirus exposure and HLA in healthy donors. 60 Vbeta and 13 Jbeta primers were used in PCR. Only in-frame clones appear in the TCRdb table, and some are missing; sequencing was by immunoSEQ multiplex PCR. The sample consists of about 180,000 clones, over 75% of them appearing once. CDR3 length: 15 amino acids. Per germline, CDR1 MNHNS and CDR2 SASEGT. V was pared by 6 bases and J by 4 bases, with 7 bases of the junction left unmatched. V and J are TRBV6-1 and TRBJ2-3; 10 bases fit TRBD1. This TCR came from a woman aged 25 to 39 in good health and CMV-seronegative. The specimen sequenced was PBMCs. CDR3 sequence: CASRRPGQGSDTQYF. The CDR3 DNA sequence: TGTGCCAGCAGAAGACCGGGACAGGGGTCAGATACGCAGTATTTT.